This T cell receptor beta chain was found in a study of response to subunit inactivated influenza vaccine. The ends were cut back, 6 bases at V and 0 bases at J, with 18 bases in the middle. This CDR3 contains 15 residues. Germline values: CDR1 DFQATT, CDR2 SNEGSKA (reference sequence). Study-wide points: Each seasonal influenza vaccination, the authors suggested, recruits few new T cells.

TCRdb fed the RT-PCR reads into MiXCR, producing one record per CDR3 protein. Of around 540,000 distinct CDR3 sequences in the sample, roughly 10% were seen once. A few counts support this clonotype. The antigen is unknown. This clonotype originated in a man aged 45-65 years who received an inactivated influenza vaccine. Sequencing used PBMCs from blood, obtained on the day of vaccination. The chain recombines TRBV20-1 with TRBJ2-7; D call uncertain. CDR3 nucleotides: TGCAGTGCCGAGGCCCCCGGTCGGTACTCCTACGAGCAGTACTTC. This gives the protein CSAEAPGRYSYEQYF.